The clone carrying this T cell receptor beta chain has at least ten counts. What it binds is unknown. The record originates from a study of early T cells in non-severe SARS-CoV-2 infection. The V gene's germline CDR1 is MGHDK and CDR2 SYGVNS. The CDR3 runs 14 residues. Trimming removed 4 bases from V and 5 bases from J, with 12 bases in between. General study points: Private and CD4 specificities were missed by VDJdb matching, skewed to anti-spike CD8.

Unique molecular identifiers (one per individual cDNA molecule) were attached. In TCRdb, the 5' RACE reads were re-called with MiXCR into one record per CDR3 protein. The sample holds about 69,000 distinct CDR3 sequences; about 9% are singletons and the top ten take about 6.1%. The receptor comes from an adult who was a healthcare worker with PCR-confirmed SARS-CoV-2 infection or an uninfected control (not recorded which). Source material: whole blood. This chain connects TRBV25-1 to TRBJ1-5; D not certain. Here the CDR3 DNA reads TGTGCCAGCAGTGTCGACGGATCGGATCAGCCCCAGCATTTT. Its translation: CASSVDGSDQPQHF.